The present entry profiles one T cell receptor beta chain with its context. This clone was seen more than once but under ten times. No cognate antigen has been identified for it. No clone much larger than this one lies a single base away; base qualities are absent. The entry originates in a study of blood T cell repertoires in COVID-19 (TCRdb year 2020). Context from the whole study: Samples from collaborators originated in the United States, Italy and Spain and spanned both the acute and convalescent phases of COVID-19. The repertoires were released in a freely available public database meant as a resource for research on the immune response to SARS-CoV-2. Subjects who had been exposed to COVID-19, were actively infected with it, or had recovered from it provided the deeply sampled blood TCRbeta repertoires that made up the dataset. Where available, HLA class I and class II types were obtained from metadata supplied by the sample provider rather than from assay-based typing. The material from the prospective study consisted of cDNA or gDNA derived from T cells, B-cell-depleted T cells, or PBMCs. The samples were drawn from two sources: the first 160 participants of the ongoing ImmuneRACE study, and fewer than 1,500 subjects contributed by 6 global collaborators. The sample metadata nearly always contained a de-identified subject ID, COVID-19 status, age in years and sex. Broad study findings and their caveats: The quantity of clinical and demographic metadata differed by source and by participant and was supplied without curation.

Collaborating institutions collected whole blood in K2EDTA tubes following their own protocols. For TCRbeta analysis, collaborators shipped samples as frozen whole blood, isolated PBMCs, or DNA extracted from either of those sample types. The immunoSEQ Assay, a bias-controlled multiplex PCR, was used to amplify TCRbeta CDR3 regions from genomic DNA. In the authors' own workflow: The number of nucleated cells in each sample was estimated from the amplification of reference gene primers within the assay. To quantify the absolute abundance of each unique TCRbeta CDR3 rearrangement, sequence reads were collapsed and filtered. For each sample, productive Simpson clonality was calculated as the square root of Simpson's diversity index across productive rearrangements. The clones in this table, taken by TCRdb from immuneACCESS, are in-frame only. Not every clone is retained; where verified, under half of the shortfall comes from an unresolved V gene, and the cause of the rest is unknown. V and J calls and clone size are given by that table; D and trimming were obtained from the DNA. This sample holds some 150,000 clones; approximately 80% were observed only once. 10% to 15% of the sample is in the top ten clones.

Its CDR3 holds 15 amino acids, cysteine through phenylalanine. Only the CDR3 DNA is retained, 45 bases long and in frame from the first base. The germline V gene yields SGHRS for CDR1 and YFSETQ for CDR2. V is cut by 0 bases and J by 2 bases, and the space between the germline ends is 8 bases. The chain joins TRBV5-1 to TRBJ2-2; perhaps TRBD1 is the D gene, with 5 bases matching. This clonotype originated in a man aged 55-75 years with active or convalescent COVID-19. Sequencing was done on a sample of peripheral blood. The DNA sequence follows: TGCGCCAGCAGCTTGGGAGGACACAACACCGGGGAGCTGTTTTTT. This translates into CASSLGGHNTGELFF.